These 13 T cell receptor beta chains came from one sample sequenced in a study of blood T cell repertoires in COVID-19. The data were produced by immunoSEQ multiplex PCR, yet TCRdb's version contains in-frame clones alone and is incomplete. The sample has 250,000 to 300,000 clones; under 90% are singletons. Sequenced input: peripheral blood. The receptors derive from a man aged 60 to 69 with acute or convalescent COVID-19.

V usage is TRBV20-1 and J usage is TRBJ2-3; 9 bases map to TRBD2. The V gene end was trimmed by 3 bases and the J gene end by 1 base; junction bases not matched to a gene: 11. The CDR3 loop spans 17 amino acids. Looked up from germline, CDR1 is DFQATT and CDR2 is SNEGSKA (reference sequence). CDR3 DNA: TGCAGTGCTAGTAGGTTAGCGGGGGCCGGGGGCACAGATACGCAGTATTTT. Its translation: CSASRLAGAGGTDTQYF.

This rearrangement joins TRBV19 to TRBJ2-2; TRBD1 matches at 9 bases. The ends lost 4 bases at V and 6 bases at J; junction bases unmatched: 6. The CDR3 runs 15 residues. Per germline, CDR1 LNHDA and CDR2 SQIVND (reference sequence). Here the CDR3 DNA reads TGTGCCAGTAGTACGACACAGGGGGCGGCCGGGGAGCTGTTTTTT. This sequence encodes CASSTTQGAAGELFF.

This clone was seen a single time. The chain's CDR3 is CSARDAGGYTF. CDR3 bases: TGCAGTGCTAGAGATGCGGGTGGCTACACCTTC. The V gene is TRBV20-1, the J gene TRBJ1-2, with D unresolved. Germline V gene data show CDR1 as DFQATT and CDR2 as SNEGSKA (reference sequence). Trimming took 0 bases from V and 7 from J, leaving 6 bases between them. The CDR3 is 11 amino acids.

The J gene is TRBJ2-2, the V gene TRBV6-5; TRBD2 aligns across 9 bases. There are 14 residues in the CDR3. Germline V gene data show CDR1 as MNHEY and CDR2 as SVGAGI. V trimming: 6 bases; J trimming: 6 bases; junction bases outside the gene matches: 5. CDR3 loop: CASRLAGESGELFF. DNA of the CDR3: TGTGCCAGCAGGTTAGCGGGAGAATCCGGGGAGCTGTTTTTT.

The chain joins TRBV13 to TRBJ2-7, with 8 bases lining up with TRBD2. CDR3 length: 16 residues. Germline loops: CDR1 PRHDT, CDR2 FYEKMQ (reference sequence). With V trimmed by 3 bases and J by 7 bases, 14 bases remained unmatched. The CDR3 loop reads CASSLERGPQRGEQYF. The CDR3 coding sequence is TGTGCCAGCAGCTTGGAGCGGGGGCCTCAAAGGGGGGAGCAGTACTTC.

The chain recombines TRBV3-1 (or the pseudogene TRBV3-2) with TRBJ2-3; a possible D gene is TRBD1 (7 bases). V lost 4 bases and J lost 2, with 13 bases in between. Germline V gene data show CDR1 as LGHDT and CDR2 as YNNKEL (reference sequence). This CDR3 contains 15 residues. In DNA form, the CDR3 reads TGTGCCAGCAGCCGCGCGGGACAGTACACAGATACGCAGTATTTT. Its translation is CASSRAGQYTDTQYF.

The chain joins TRBV6-2 or TRBV6-3 to TRBJ2-1; TRBD2 matches at 7 bases. The CDR3 loop spans 14 amino acids. J was trimmed by 7 bases and V by 2 bases; bases with no gene match: 5. The germline V gene has CDR1 MNHEY and CDR2 SVGEGT. CDR3 in amino acids: CASSYREERNEQFF. CDR3 coding DNA: TGTGCCAGCAGTTACCGGGAGGAACGAAATGAGCAGTTCTTC.

The chain is built from TRBV28 and TRBJ1-4; D perhaps matches TRBD1 (6 bases). The CDR3 consists of 15 residues. The V and J ends lost 6 bases and 4 bases respectively, with 15 bases between them. CDR1 and CDR2 from the germline V gene are MDHEN and SYDVKM. The CDR3 region is CASSHGGAVNEKLFF. The CDR3 DNA follows: TGTGCCAGCAGCCACGGGGGGGCGGTTAATGAAAAACTGTTTTTT.

The chain recombines TRBV2 with TRBJ2-3; 7 bases are a match to TRBD1. The CDR3 extends over 16 amino acids. V trimming: 3 bases; J trimming: 2 bases; junction bases outside the gene matches: 8. Germline lookup yields CDR1 SNHLY and CDR2 FYNNEI. CDR3 amino acids: CASSDGQDRTTDTQYF. The DNA of the CDR3 is TGTGCCAGCAGTGACGGACAGGATCGGACCACAGATACGCAGTATTTT.

The chain links TRBV10-1 to TRBJ2-5; D perhaps matches TRBD2 (7 bases). The V and J ends lost 3 bases and 5 bases respectively, with 16 bases between them. Germline loops: CDR1 WNHNN, CDR2 SYGVQD (reference sequence). The CDR3 totals 15 residues. CDR3 residues: CASSDHGGPTETQYF. The CDR3 coding sequence is TGCGCCAGCAGTGACCACGGGGGGCCGACGGAGACCCAGTACTTC.

The genes are TRBV5-1 and TRBJ1-2, with 9 bases that match TRBD1. V lost 4 bases, J lost 7 bases, and 11 bases stayed unmatched. The CDR3 is 15 residues long. Germline CDR1 is SGHRS and CDR2 is YFSETQ. The CDR3 loop reads CASSLGTGSFGGYTF. In DNA, the CDR3 is TGCGCCAGCAGCCTCGGGACAGGGTCGTTTGGTGGCTACACCTTC.

The rearrangement uses TRBV6-5 and TRBJ2-5; perhaps TRBD2 as D (6 bases). The CDR3 sequence is 12 residues long. Germline CDR1 is MNHEY and CDR2 is SVGAGI. Between the trimmed V and J ends, which lost 8 bases and 5 bases, there was a span of 12 bases. Here the CDR3 DNA reads TGTGCCAGCGGGAGGACCGGGGAGACCCAGTACTTC. Translation gives CASGRTGETQYF.

CDR3 amino acids: CASSLSLPDTQYF. As DNA, the CDR3 is TGTGCCAGCAGCTTAAGTCTACCAGATACGCAGTATTTT. V and J are TRBV7-3 and TRBJ2-3; no reliable D call. This CDR3 has 13 residues. Germline CDR1 reads SGHTA; CDR2 reads FQGTGA. Trimming removed 1 base from V and 4 bases from J, with 6 bases in between.